The 16 T cell receptor beta chains given below trace back to one sample, sequenced in a study of response to subunit inactivated influenza vaccine. TCRdb re-analysed the RT-PCR reads in MiXCR, keeping a single row per CDR3 protein. The data show 200,000 to 300,000 distinct CDR3 sequences, 12% seen once. This material consisted of non-naive T cells sorted from PBMCs, taken 14 days before vaccination. The receptors originated from a man in his fifties who received an inactivated influenza vaccine.

This clonotype showed up just a few times. The rearrangement uses TRBV7-9 and TRBJ1-1; 10 nucleotides line up with TRBD1. The CDR3 covers 17 residues. V lost 1 base, J lost 1 base, and 6 bases stayed unmatched. Germline values: CDR1 SEHNR, CDR2 FQNEAQ (reference sequence). The DNA for the CDR3 is TGTGCCAGCAGCTTAGAAAGGAGGACAGGGGGGAACACTGAAGCTTTCTTT. It translates to CASSLERRTGGNTEAFF. Looking up the rest from reference TRBV7-9 and TRBJ1-1 gives the full variable domain: DTGVSQNPRHKITKRGQNVTFRCDPISEHNRLYWYRQTLGQGPEFLTYFQNEAQLEKSRLLSDRFSAERPKGSFSTLEIQRTEQGDSAMYLCASSLERRTGGNTEAFFGQGTRLTVV.

This clonotype appeared a few times. The J gene is TRBJ1-5, the V gene TRBV7-2; D remains unclear. The CDR3 contains 13 residues. The germline V gene has CDR1 SGHTA and CDR2 FQGNSA. Trimming cost V 1 base and J 5 bases, with 6 bases left between them. The chain's CDR3 is CASSLDGYQPQHF. The CDR3 nucleotides read TGTGCCAGCAGCTTAGACGGGTATCAGCCCCAGCATTTT.

This clonotype has ten or more counts. The rearrangement joins TRBV11-2 to TRBJ1-2; tentative D call: TRBD1 (5 bases). The germline V gene encodes CDR1 SGHAT and CDR2 FQNNGV. V was pared by 5 bases and J by 2 bases, with 12 bases between. The CDR3 consists of 14 residues. The CDR3 sequence is CASSATRGNYGYTF. The CDR3 coding sequence is TGTGCCAGCAGCGCGACCCGGGGGAACTATGGCTACACCTTC.

The J gene is TRBJ2-7, the V gene TRBV28; 13 positions match TRBD2. This CDR3 is 19 amino acids long. J was trimmed by 8 bases and V by 4 bases; bases with no gene match: 20. Germline V gene lookup returns CDR1 MDHEN and CDR2 SYDVKM. CDR3 DNA: TGTGCCAGCAGTTCTCGACTAGCGGGGGGCGCCCCGCGACGAGGAAAGCAGTACTTC. Protein product: CASSSRLAGGAPRRGKQYF.

The chain recombines TRBV28 with TRBJ2-1; the match to TRBD2 covers 8 bases. Per germline, CDR1 MDHEN and CDR2 SYDVKM. CDR3 length: 15 amino acids. V was clipped by 6 bases and J by 1 base; unmatched bases: 5. For the CDR3, the DNA is TGTGCCAGCAGGGGAAGCGGGAGATCCTACAATGAGCAGTTCTTC. Amino acids: CASRGSGRSYNEQFF.

V is TRBV20-1 and J is TRBJ2-5; 9 bases fit TRBD1. The V and J ends lost 6 bases and 4 bases, in that order; junction bases with no gene match: 6. The CDR3 is made up of 13 amino acids. CDR1 is DFQATT and CDR2 is SNEGSKA in the germline V gene (reference sequence). For the CDR3, the DNA is TGCAGTGCCACGGACAGGGGAGGAGAGACCCAGTACTTC. Its protein is CSATDRGGETQYF.

This clonotype was seen only once. This chain joins TRBV18 and TRBJ1-4; D gene uncertain. CDR1 and CDR2 from the germline V gene are KGHSH and LQKENI. V gave up 2 bases and J gave up 5 bases, with 9 bases separating them. The CDR3 contains 14 residues. CDR3 protein: CASSPSYRNEKLFF. CDR3 DNA sequence: TGTGCCAGCTCACCAAGCTATAGGAATGAAAAACTGTTTTTT. Looking up the rest from reference TRBV18 and TRBJ1-4 gives the full variable domain: NAGVMQNPRHLVRRRGQEARLRCSPMKGHSHVYWYRQLPEEGLKFMVYLQKENIIDESGMPKERFSAEFPKEGPSILRIQQVVRGDSAAYFCASSPSYRNEKLFFGSGTQLSVL.

This clonotype turned up a few times. V and J are TRBV18 and TRBJ1-1; 7 bases are a match to TRBD1. Germline CDR1 KGHSH, CDR2 LQKENI. V lost 1 base and J lost 6; bases outside the gene matches: 8. The CDR3 covers 15 residues. The CDR3 reads CASSPLEGAKPEAFF. CDR3 nucleotide sequence: TGTGCCAGCTCACCACTCGAGGGGGCGAAACCTGAAGCTTTCTTT.

This clonotype was detected ten times or more. The chain uses TRBV5-1 and TRBJ1-1; D is perhaps TRBD1 (5 bases). This CDR3 has 14 residues. From germline, CDR1 is SGHRS and CDR2 YFSETQ. V lost 4 bases and J lost 6, with 16 bases in between. CDR3 nucleotides: TGCGCCAGCAGCCACCCACAGGCCGACGCTGAAGCTTTCTTT. Translation: CASSHPQADAEAFF.

In its sample, this clonotype was seen a few times. The rearrangement links TRBV12-3 or TRBV12-4 to TRBJ1-1; D may be TRBD1 (6 bases). The CDR3 consists of 15 residues. V dropped 6 bases and J dropped 4 bases, with 18 bases sitting between them. Here the CDR3 reads CASSGQPGWGTEAFF. CDR3 nucleotide sequence: TGTGCCAGCAGCGGACAGCCCGGGTGGGGCACTGAAGCTTTCTTT.

This clonotype was detected a few times. This rearrangement joins TRBV29-1 to TRBJ1-4; no clear D. Germline assignment: CDR1 SQVTM and CDR2 ANQGSEA. CDR3 size: 11 residues. Deletions cut 0 bases from V and 13 bases from J, with 9 bases between. The CDR3 region has the DNA TGCAGCGTTGAAGAGTTGGGTTTACTGTTTTTT. Amino acids: CSVEELGLLFF.

This clonotype was observed a handful of times. The chain combines TRBV20-1 with TRBJ2-7, with TRBD2 matching 9 bases. Trimming took 5 bases from V and 1 from J; bases not matched to a gene: 12. This CDR3 spans 16 amino acids. The germline gives CDR1 DFQATT, CDR2 SNEGSKA (reference sequence). DNA of the CDR3: TGCAGTGCTGTGGGGTCTAGCGGGATCCTTTCCTACGAGCAGTACTTC. Protein product: CSAVGSSGILSYEQYF.

There are a few counts of this clonotype. The J gene is TRBJ1-1, the V gene TRBV18; no reliable D call. V was shortened by 6 bases and J by 0 bases, with 17 bases between the two germline ends. In germline, CDR1 is KGHSH, CDR2 LQKENI. This CDR3 spans 16 amino acids. The chain's CDR3 is CASSLTSTTVNTEAFF. DNA of the CDR3: TGTGCCAGCTCCCTAACCTCGACGACGGTGAACACTGAAGCTTTCTTT.

This clonotype has at least ten counts. The genes are TRBV24-1 and TRBJ2-1; no clear D. CDR3 size: 11 residues. Germline V CDR1 and CDR2: KGHDR, SFDVKD. Trimming pared 7 bases from V and 5 bases from J, leaving 5 bases between. The CDR3 DNA follows: TGTGCCACCAGGAGAAACAATGAGCAGTTCTTC. It translates to CATRRNNEQFF.

This clonotype has a count of ten or more. This chain connects TRBV5-8 to TRBJ1-5; TRBD1 is a possible D gene (6 bases). CDR1 is SGHTS, CDR2 YDEGEE, per germline. Trimming stripped 0 bases from V and 5 bases from J, with 12 bases between. The CDR3 has 15 residues. Written as DNA, the CDR3 is TGTGCCAGCAGCTTGGATTTTGGGGGCCATCAGCCCCAGCATTTT. It encodes CASSLDFGGHQPQHF.

The V gene is TRBV12-3 or TRBV12-4, the J gene TRBJ2-3; 7 bases line up with TRBD1. After removal of 7 bases from V and 3 bases from J, the junction contained 7 bases not matched to a gene. The CDR3 covers 14 residues. The CDR3 DNA follows: TGTGCCAGCATCGCTGGACAGGCAACAGATACGCAGTATTTT. Translation gives CASIAGQATDTQYF.